The 15 T cell receptor beta chains given below trace back to one sample, sequenced in a study of cytotoxic CD8 clonotypes in ibrutinib-treated CLL. Clones were read by immunoSEQ multiplex PCR, and TCRdb kept only the in-frame ones, dropping some. Here the sample spans around 300,000 clones, roughly 79% being singletons. The source material was PBMCs, sampled before ibrutinib treatment. Source of these receptors: a human donor with chronic lymphocytic leukemia.

The CDR3 spells CASSFTSPEAFF. The CDR3 region has the DNA TGTGCCAGCAGCTTTACGTCCCCTGAAGCTTTCTTT. V and J are TRBV7-8 and TRBJ1-1; no definite D call. V was shortened by 3 bases and J by 6 bases, with 8 bases between the two germline ends. The germline V gene encodes CDR1 SGHVS and CDR2 FQNEAQ. This CDR3 has 12 residues.

The chain uses TRBV5-1 and TRBJ2-7; D gene uncertain. The CDR3 extends over 13 amino acids. In germline, CDR1 is SGHRS, CDR2 YFSETQ. Deletions cut 0 bases from V and 4 bases from J, with 8 bases between. The CDR3, as DNA: TGCGCCAGCAGCTTGGGGAAAGGTTACGAGCAGTACTTC. Translation: CASSLGKGYEQYF.

This chain's CDR3 is CASSTNGGTGVGAQYF. In nucleotides, the CDR3 is TGTGCCAGCAGCACCAATGGGGGGACAGGGGTAGGGGCCCAGTACTTC. The chain is built from TRBV27 and TRBJ2-5; 10 nucleotides agree with TRBD1. Germline CDR1 MNHEY, CDR2 SMNVEV (reference sequence). CDR3 length equals 16 residues. The V segment lost 6 bases and the J segment 9 bases; nucleotides outside the gene matches: 16.

The chain combines TRBV4-3 with TRBJ2-3; no clear D gene. Germline assignment: CDR1 LGHNA and CDR2 YSLEER. The CDR3 is 11 amino acids. V gave up 5 bases and J gave up 6 bases, with 6 bases separating them. CDR3 DNA sequence: TGCGCCAGCAGCGGGTGGGATACGCAGTATTTT. Its translation is CASSGWDTQYF.

The chain links TRBV5-1 to TRBJ2-7; 9 bases match TRBD1. The germline V gene encodes CDR1 SGHRS and CDR2 YFSETQ. CDR3 length equals 17 residues. V was pared by 4 bases and J by 1 base, with 12 bases of the junction left unmatched. CDR3 sequence reads: CASSPVTGTGPSYEQYF. Here the CDR3 DNA reads TGCGCCAGCAGCCCCGTTACCGGGACAGGGCCTTCCTACGAGCAGTACTTC.

The chain has TRBV7-9 and TRBJ2-3, with 7 bases that match TRBD2. The CDR3 sequence is 15 residues long. CDR1 and CDR2 from the germline V gene are SEHNR and FQNEAQ (reference sequence). V shed 1 base, J shed 3 bases, and the junction held 4 bases outside the gene matches. This chain's CDR3 is CASSLGGSGTDTQYF. In DNA form, the CDR3 reads TGTGCCAGCAGCTTAGGCGGGAGTGGGACAGATACGCAGTATTTT.

Only one count was recorded for this clone. The V gene is TRBV13, the J gene TRBJ2-3; D may be TRBD2 (6 bases). The CDR3 spans 13 residues. CDR1 and CDR2 (germline): PRHDT, FYEKMQ (reference sequence). Trimming shortened V by 1 base and J by 5 bases, and 7 bases separated the two germline ends. The CDR3 DNA sequence: TGTGCCAGCAGCTTAGCGGGAGTAGATACGCAGTATTTT. Translating gives CASSLAGVDTQYF.

This clone came up a few times. The chain employs TRBV28 and TRBJ1-1; 9 bases fit TRBD1. V trimming: 4 bases; J trimming: 0 bases; junction bases outside the gene matches: 6. The CDR3 runs to 16 residues. CDR1 and CDR2 from the germline V gene are MDHEN and SYDVKM. The CDR3 nucleotides read TGTGCCAGCAGTTCCACAGGGGGCGAGTTGAACACTGAAGCTTTCTTT. As protein: CASSSTGGELNTEAFF. The full variable domain, completed using reference TRBV28 and TRBJ1-1, is DVKVTQSSRYLVKRTGEKVFLECVQDMDHENMFWYRQDPGLGLRLIYFSYDVKMKEKGDIPEGYSVSREKKERFSLILESASTNQTSMYLCASSSTGGELNTEAFFGQGTRLTVV.

CDR3 region: CASSLGGSMTDTQYF. The DNA of the CDR3 is TGTGCCAGCAGCTTAGGCGGGAGTATGACAGATACGCAGTATTTT. V and J are TRBV11-3 and TRBJ2-3; the match to TRBD2 covers 7 bases. After removal of 1 base from V and 3 bases from J, the junction contained 4 bases not matched to a gene. This CDR3 is built from 15 residues. Germline V gives CDR1 SGHNT, CDR2 YENEEA.

J is TRBJ2-5 and V is TRBV9; 10 bases align to TRBD2. The CDR3 runs to 15 residues. Germline CDR1 SGDLS, CDR2 YYNGEE. Trimming took 0 bases from V and 3 from J; bases not matched to a gene: 2. The CDR3 sequence is CASSVETSGEETQYF. The CDR3 region has the DNA TGTGCCAGCAGCGTAGAAACTAGCGGGGAAGAGACCCAGTACTTC.

This clone was seen a single time. The chain is built from TRBV29-1 and TRBJ2-1, with 10 bases aligning to TRBD2. Germline V gene data show CDR1 as SQVTM and CDR2 as ANQGSEA. The CDR3 has 12 residues. Trimming took 7 bases from V and 9 from J; bases not matched to a gene: 6. The CDR3 bases are TGCAGCGCGGGACTAGCGAGCTCTGAGCAGTTCTTC. Amino acid sequence: CSAGLASSEQFF.

This chain links TRBV7-2 with TRBJ2-6; D remains unclear. This CDR3 is 15 amino acids long. Germline CDR1 is SGHTA and CDR2 is FQGNSA. The V and J ends lost 4 bases and 1 base respectively, with 8 bases between them. DNA for the CDR3: TGTGCCAGCAGCTCCTCCCATTCTGGGGCCAACGTCCTGACTTTC. Protein: CASSSSHSGANVLTF.

The chain recombines TRBV29-1 with TRBJ2-5; the match to TRBD1 covers 8 bases. The V gene end was trimmed by 4 bases and the J gene end by 5 bases; junction bases not matched to a gene: 9. This CDR3 has 14 residues. Germline CDR1 reads SQVTM; CDR2 reads ANQGSEA. CDR3 amino acids: CSVGPPGGAETQYF. CDR3 nucleotide sequence: TGCAGCGTTGGACCTCCAGGGGGCGCTGAGACCCAGTACTTC.

This clone was detected a few times. This chain links TRBV5-1 with TRBJ2-1, with 11 bases identical to TRBD1. The V segment lost 4 bases and the J segment 13 bases; nucleotides outside the gene matches: 10. The CDR3 consists of 14 residues. Per germline, CDR1 SGHRS and CDR2 YFSETQ. Written as DNA, the CDR3 is TGCGCCAGCAGCCTAGGACAGGGGGCGATTCTTCAGTTCTTC. Protein: CASSLGQGAILQFF.

This clone occurred once. This chain links TRBV5-4 with TRBJ2-2; the match to TRBD2 covers 11 bases. V lost 4 bases, J lost 6 bases, and 5 bases stayed unmatched. The CDR3 is made up of 15 amino acids. The germline V gene has CDR1 SGHNT and CDR2 YYREEE (reference sequence). In DNA, the CDR3 is TGTGCCAGCAGCCAGACTAGCGGGATCCCCGGGGAGCTGTTTTTT. It specifies CASSQTSGIPGELFF.